This T cell receptor (beta chain) stems from a study of blood T cell repertoires in COVID-19. Study-level background: Some COVID-19 samples were acute and others convalescent; all came from the United States, Italy and Spain.

J was trimmed by 6 bases and V by 1 base; bases with no gene match: 10. Germline loops: CDR1 SGHVS, CDR2 FNYEAQ. This CDR3 has 18 residues. Method: immunoSEQ multiplex PCR; TCRdb's copy keeps in-frame clones and lacks some. This table holds hundreds of thousands of clones, roughly nine tenths found once. The sample consisted of PBMCs or T cells enriched from blood (not recorded which). The TCR originated in a man in his thirties or forties who had recovered from COVID-19. The J gene is TRBJ2-2, the V gene TRBV7-6, with 11 bases matching TRBD2. The CDR3 nucleotides read TGTGCCAGCAGCTTAGGGAGTATAGCGGGAGGGTACGCCGGGGAGCTGTTTTTT. This encodes CASSLGSIAGGYAGELFF. The full variable domain, rest sourced from reference TRBV7-6 and TRBJ2-2, is GAGVSQSPRYKVTKRGQDVALRCDPISGHVSLYWYRQALGQGPEFLTYFNYEAQQDKSGLPNDRFSAERPEGSISTLTIQRTEQRDSAMYRCASSLGSIAGGYAGELFFGEGSRLTVL.